These T cell receptor beta chains were read from a single sample in a study of shared clonotypes between healthy human individuals. TCRdb's copy holds only in-frame clones and misses some; the assay was immunoSEQ multiplex PCR. The table has about 2 million clones, 95% seen once. Material: naive CD4+ T cells sorted from blood. The source of these receptors is a man between 18 and 35 years old in good health. Each CDR3 is given with its conserved first and last residue.

v_call	cdr3_length	j_call	cdr3_aa
TRBV28	14	TRBJ1-2	CASSLSLLYYGYTF
TRBV5-4	14	TRBJ2-7	CASSLSPGSDEQYF
TRBV7-9	15	TRBJ2-2	CASSFSGLNTGELFF
TRBV5-1	15	TRBJ1-3	CASSFQGASGNTIYF
TRBV5-8	15	TRBJ1-4	CASSLWGTGNEKLFF
TRBV5-1	16	TRBJ1-2	CASSLGWDNINYGYTF
TRBV5-4	15	TRBJ1-6	CASSFPAGGNSPLHF
TRBV2	13	TRBJ1-2	CASSVQGDNGYTF
TRBV5-1	14	TRBJ2-7	CASSLGAVPYEQYF
TRBV6-1	12	TRBJ2-1	CASSVAGDEQFF
TRBV27	14	TRBJ2-2	CASSLSLHTGELFF